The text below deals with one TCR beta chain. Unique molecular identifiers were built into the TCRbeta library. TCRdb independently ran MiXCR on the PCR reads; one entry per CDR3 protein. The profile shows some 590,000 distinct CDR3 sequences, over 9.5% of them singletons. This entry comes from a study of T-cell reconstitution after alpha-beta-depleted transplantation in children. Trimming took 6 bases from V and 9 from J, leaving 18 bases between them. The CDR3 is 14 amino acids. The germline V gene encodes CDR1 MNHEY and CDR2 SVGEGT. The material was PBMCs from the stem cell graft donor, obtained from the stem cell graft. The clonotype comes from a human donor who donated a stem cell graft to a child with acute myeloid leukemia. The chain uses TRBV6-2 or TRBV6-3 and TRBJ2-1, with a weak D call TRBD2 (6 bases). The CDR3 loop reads CASSRTVTGVEQFF. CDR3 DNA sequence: TGTGCCAGCAGCCGCACGGTTACGGGAGTTGAGCAGTTCTTC.